Listed below are T cell receptor beta chains from one sample, sequenced in a study of OX40 agonist ivuxolimab in advanced cancers. TCRdb's copy holds only in-frame clones and misses some; the assay was immunoSEQ multiplex PCR. The data contain 40,000 to 60,000 clones, around nine tenths of them singletons. The sequences come from CD4+ or CD8+ T cells sorted from blood, collected in a trial of the OX40 agonist ivuxolimab. The receptors stem from an adult with an advanced solid tumor such as melanoma, head and neck, liver or kidney cancer. CDR3s include the opening cysteine and the closing phenylalanine or tryptophan. The D gene is left open where the match is weak. Part of the rows lack a size; the others show once, few, many or a class for expanded clones.

d_gene	v_gene	j_gene	abundance	CDR3nt	CDR3aa
NA	TRBV19	TRBJ1-4	NA	TGTGCCAGTAGTCCCCAGGCAACTAATGAAAAACTGTTTTTT	CASSPQATNEKLFF
NA	TRBV4-2	TRBJ1-4	NA	TGTGCCAGCAGCCCAGAGGCGGACATTTTCGGTGAAAAACTGTTTTTT	CASSPEADIFGEKLFF
NA	TRBV19	TRBJ2-3	NA	TGTGCCAGTAGGCGACTGATGCTCGGCACAGATACGCAGTATTTT	CASRRLMLGTDTQYF
TRBD2	TRBV5-4	TRBJ2-7	NA	TGTGCCAGCAGCTTGAGGGACTACTCCTACGAGCAGTACTTC	CASSLRDYSYEQYF
NA	TRBV6-5	TRBJ2-5	NA	TGTGCCAGCAGATTGAACACCCAAGAGACCCAGTACTTC	CASRLNTQETQYF
TRBD2	TRBV2	TRBJ2-4	NA	TGTGCCAGCAGTGACCGAACTAGCGGGAGGGGAAACATTCAGTACTTC	CASSDRTSGRGNIQYF
TRBD1	TRBV5-1	TRBJ1-2	NA	TGCGCCAGCAGCTTGGGGTCAGGGGGAAAAGACACCTTC	CASSLGSGGKDTF
NA	TRBV6-1	TRBJ1-4	NA	TGTGCCAGCAGTCAATTCGGGACGGCTGAAAAACTGTTTTTT	CASSQFGTAEKLFF
NA	TRBV6-1	TRBJ2-7	once	TGTGCCAGCAGTGAGGTTTACTCCTACGAGCAGTACTTC	CASSEVYSYEQYF
TRBD1	TRBV6-5	TRBJ1-1	NA	TGTGCCAGCAGTCCCGGGACAGCCAGTCACACTGAAGCTTTCTTT	CASSPGTASHTEAFF
TRBD2	TRBV5-1	TRBJ2-1	NA	TGCGCCAGCAGCCCGCCGGGACTAGCGGGAGTAAATGAGCAGTTCTTC	CASSPPGLAGVNEQFF
TRBD1	TRBV9	TRBJ2-5	NA	TGTGCCAGCAGCCCCGGGACAGGAGAGACCCAGTACTTC	CASSPGTGETQYF
TRBD1	TRBV10-3	TRBJ1-1	NA	TGTGCCATCAGTGGGATAGGGACAGCTCGTAACACTGAAGCTTTCTTT	CAISGIGTARNTEAFF
NA	TRBV19	TRBJ1-2	NA	TGTGCCAGTAGTATTGTTACAGGGTATGGCTACACCTTC	CASSIVTGYGYTF
NA	TRBV23-1	TRBJ2-7	NA	TGCGCCATCAGCCTCCTCCGTGGCTACGAGCAGTACTTC	CAISLLRGYEQYF
NA	TRBV7-9	TRBJ1-4	once	TGTGCCAGCAGCTTAGGGGGGGGCACTGGTGAAAAACTGTTTTTT	CASSLGGGTGEKLFF
NA	TRBV25-1	TRBJ1-1	few	TGTGCCAGCACCCTGAATAACATGAACACTGAAGCTTTCTTT	CASTLNNMNTEAFF
NA	TRBV5-5	TRBJ1-1	NA	TGTGCCTCTTTCGCAGGGCTTATGAACACTGAAGCTTTCTTT	CASFAGLMNTEAFF
NA	TRBV9	TRBJ1-2	NA	TGTGCCAGCAGCCCGAGACACGGTAACTATGGCTACACCTTC	CASSPRHGNYGYTF
TRBD1	TRBV30	TRBJ1-2	NA	TGTGCCTGGAGTGTAGGGACAGGCTATGGCTACACCTTC	CAWSVGTGYGYTF
NA	TRBV7-2	TRBJ2-1	NA	TGTGCCAGCAGCTTAGGGGGGAGGGAGCAGTTCTTC	CASSLGGREQFF
NA	TRBV29-1	TRBJ1-1	NA	TGCAGCGTTGCCGGGCGGGGGGTTCGCACTGAAGCTTTCTTT	CSVAGRGVRTEAFF
NA	TRBV7-9	TRBJ2-2	NA	TGTGCCAGCAGCTACCAGGGTTCCGACACCGGGGAGCTGTTTTTT	CASSYQGSDTGELFF
NA	TRBV5-1	TRBJ2-7	NA	TGCGCCAGCAGCGCGGGGCTCCCAAACTACGAGCAGTACTTC	CASSAGLPNYEQYF
NA	TRBV7-2	TRBJ2-1	NA	TGTGCCAGCAGCTTACAGGGATTTATCTGGAATGAGCAGTTCTTC	CASSLQGFIWNEQFF
TRBD1	TRBV4-1	TRBJ1-3	NA	TGCGCCAGCAGCCAAGTCAGGGGGTTCACTGGAAACACCATATATTTT	CASSQVRGFTGNTIYF
TRBD1	TRBV29-1	TRBJ2-2	NA	TGCAGCGTTGGGGGACAGATGAACACCGGGGAGCTGTTTTTT	CSVGGQMNTGELFF
TRBD1	TRBV7-3	TRBJ1-4	NA	TGTGCCAGCAGAGGGACAGGAGGAGAAAAACTGTTTTTT	CASRGTGGEKLFF
NA	TRBV7-9	TRBJ2-7	once	TGTGCCAGCAGCACGGGACTCCACTACGAGCAGTACTTC	CASSTGLHYEQYF
NA	TRBV12-5	TRBJ2-7	few	TGTGCTAGTGGTTTGGTAGGCAGGAGCTCCTACGAGCAGTACTTC	CASGLVGRSSYEQYF
NA	TRBV29-1	TRBJ1-2	once	TGCAGCGTGGGGGGGGATGGCTACACCTTC	CSVGGDGYTF
NA	TRBV19	TRBJ2-6	NA	TGTGCCAGTACTTTTGCTGTGTCTGGGGCCAACGTCCTGACTTTC	CASTFAVSGANVLTF
TRBD1	TRBV18	TRBJ2-7	NA	TGTGCCAGCTCACCACGGGGACAGCTCTTGGAGCAGTACTTC	CASSPRGQLLEQYF
TRBD2	TRBV5-1	TRBJ2-5	NA	TGCGCCAGCAGCCAAACTAGCGGGTTGGAGACCCAGTACTTC	CASSQTSGLETQYF
TRBD2	TRBV5-1	TRBJ2-1	NA	TGCGCCAGCAGCCGGGAGGCGACTACGGGCAATGAGCAGTTCTTC	CASSREATTGNEQFF
TRBD1	TRBV15	TRBJ1-1	few	TGTGCCACCAGCAGAGGATGGACAGGGAACACTGAAGCTTTCTTT	CATSRGWTGNTEAFF
NA	TRBV7-2	TRBJ1-5	NA	TGTGCCAGCAGCCCCTGGGGGGGACAGCCCCAGCATTTT	CASSPWGGQPQHF
NA	TRBV11-1	TRBJ2-1	NA	TGTGCCAGCAGCCAGACAGTTCTCTCCTACAATGAGCAGTTCTTC	CASSQTVLSYNEQFF
NA	TRBV12-5	TRBJ2-5	NA	TGTGCTAGTGGATTGGGGCTTCAAGAGACCCAGTACTTC	CASGLGLQETQYF
NA	TRBV27	TRBJ1-2	NA	TGTGCCAGCAGTTTAAAGAGGGAGTGGAACTATGGCTACACCTTC	CASSLKREWNYGYTF
NA	TRBV18	TRBJ2-5	NA	TGTGCCAGCTCACCAAAGAGCAACAACCAAGAGACCCAGTACTTC	CASSPKSNNQETQYF
NA	TRBV5-4	TRBJ1-1	NA	TGTGCCAGCAGCTTGGACACGGCCCCGAACACTGAAGCTTTCTTT	CASSLDTAPNTEAFF
NA	TRBV4-1	TRBJ1-6	few	TGCGCCAGCAGCCAACCCACTGGTTATAATTCACCCCTCCACTTT	CASSQPTGYNSPLHF
TRBD1	TRBV7-2	TRBJ2-7	NA	TGTGCCAGCAGCGCGACACAGGGGGCATACGAGCAGTACTTC	CASSATQGAYEQYF
NA	TRBV18	TRBJ2-2	once	TGTGCCAGCTCACACAGGGATCGGGAGCTGTTTTTT	CASSHRDRELFF
NA	TRBV7-3	TRBJ2-3	NA	TGTGCCAGCAGCCCCGGACTTATCACAGATACGCAGTATTTT	CASSPGLITDTQYF
NA	TRBV19	TRBJ2-2	NA	TGTGCACTGGGGGTCAGCACCGGGGAGCTGTTTTTT	CALGVSTGELFF
TRBD1	TRBV15	TRBJ1-5	NA	TGTGCCACCAGCAGAGCCGCCCCGACAGGGGGACAGCCCCAGCATTTT	CATSRAAPTGGQPQHF
TRBD2	TRBV6-6	TRBJ2-7	few	TGTGCCAGCAGTTACAGGCAGGGACTATACGAGCAGTACTTC	CASSYRQGLYEQYF
TRBD1	TRBV2	TRBJ2-2	NA	TGTGCCAGCAGTGGGGGATCGGGTGGAACAGGGGGCACCGGGGAGCTGTTTTTT	CASSGGSGGTGGTGELFF
NA	TRBV7-6	TRBJ2-7	NA	TGTGCCAGCAGCTTAGCGCCAACGGCCTCCTACGAGCAGTACTTC	CASSLAPTASYEQYF
TRBD2	TRBV7-7	TRBJ2-3	NA	TGTGCCAGCAGCGCCGGACTAGCGGGAGGGCCAGATACGCAGTATTTT	CASSAGLAGGPDTQYF
TRBD1	TRBV10-3	TRBJ1-2	NA	TGTGCCATCAGTGGGGACAGGGCCTATGGCTACACCTTC	CAISGDRAYGYTF
NA	TRBV23-1	TRBJ2-5	NA	TGCGCCAGGTCGGACAACCCCCGGGGGACCCAGTACTTC	CARSDNPRGTQYF
NA	TRBV15	TRBJ2-6	NA	TGTGCCACCAGCAGAGAAGGGGGAACTGGGGCCAACGTCCTGACTTTC	CATSREGGTGANVLTF
NA	TRBV5-4	TRBJ2-1	NA	TGTGCCAGCAGCTTGGTGGCTAGCAATGAGCAGTTCTTC	CASSLVASNEQFF
TRBD1	TRBV11-2	TRBJ2-3	NA	TGTGCCAGCAGCTTCCAGGGGGCCGATACGCAGTATTTT	CASSFQGADTQYF
NA	TRBV7-6	TRBJ2-3	NA	TGTGCCACTGGGGGGCTGGGAGCCGGGACAGGCACAGATACGCAGTATTTT	CATGGLGAGTGTDTQYF
TRBD2	TRBV15	TRBJ2-5	NA	TGTGCCACCAGCGTAATAGCGGGAGAGACCCAGTACTTC	CATSVIAGETQYF